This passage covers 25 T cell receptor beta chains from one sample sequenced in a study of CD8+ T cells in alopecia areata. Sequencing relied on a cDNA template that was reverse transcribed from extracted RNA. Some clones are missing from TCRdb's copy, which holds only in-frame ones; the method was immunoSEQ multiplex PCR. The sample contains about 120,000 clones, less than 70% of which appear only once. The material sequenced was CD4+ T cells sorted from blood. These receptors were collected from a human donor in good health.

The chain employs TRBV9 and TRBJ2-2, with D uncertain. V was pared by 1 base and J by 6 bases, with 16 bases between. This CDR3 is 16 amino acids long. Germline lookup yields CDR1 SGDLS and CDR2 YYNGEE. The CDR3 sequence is CASSVMGLGFSGELFF. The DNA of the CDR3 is TGTGCCAGCAGCGTAATGGGCCTTGGGTTTTCCGGGGAGCTGTTTTTT.

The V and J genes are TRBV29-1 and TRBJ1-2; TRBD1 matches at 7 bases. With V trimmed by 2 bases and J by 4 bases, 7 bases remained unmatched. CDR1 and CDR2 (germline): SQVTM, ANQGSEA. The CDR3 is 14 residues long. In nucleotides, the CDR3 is TGCAGCGTTGAATCCAGGGGGATTTCCTATGGCTACACCTTC. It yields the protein CSVESRGISYGYTF.

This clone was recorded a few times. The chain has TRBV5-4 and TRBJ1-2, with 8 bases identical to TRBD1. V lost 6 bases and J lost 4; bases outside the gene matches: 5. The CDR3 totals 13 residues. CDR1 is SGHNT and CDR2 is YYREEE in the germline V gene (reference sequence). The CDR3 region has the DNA TGTGCCAGCACCCGGACAGGGACCTATGGCTACACCTTC. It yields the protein CASTRTGTYGYTF.

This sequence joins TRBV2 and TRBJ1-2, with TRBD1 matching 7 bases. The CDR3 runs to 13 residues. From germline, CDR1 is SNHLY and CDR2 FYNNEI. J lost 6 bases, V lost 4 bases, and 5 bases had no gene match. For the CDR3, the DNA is TGTGCCAGCAGTGCCCGGACAGGTGATGGCTACACCTTC. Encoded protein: CASSARTGDGYTF.

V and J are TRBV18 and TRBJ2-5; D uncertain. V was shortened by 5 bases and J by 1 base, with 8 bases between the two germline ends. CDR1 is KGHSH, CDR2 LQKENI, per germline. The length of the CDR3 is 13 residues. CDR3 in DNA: TGTGCCAGCTCAAGGGCAACCCAAGAGACCCAGTACTTC. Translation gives CASSRATQETQYF. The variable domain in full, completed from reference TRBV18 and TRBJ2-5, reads NAGVMQNPRHLVRRRGQEARLRCSPMKGHSHVYWYRQLPEEGLKFMVYLQKENIIDESGMPKERFSAEFPKEGPSILRIQQVVRGDSAAYFCASSRATQETQYFGPGTRLLVL.

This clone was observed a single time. The CDR3 nucleotides are TGTGCCAGCAGCTTAGATGGAGAGGCTAATGAAAAACTGTTTTTT. Translating it yields CASSLDGEANEKLFF. This chain links TRBV7-2 with TRBJ1-4; unclear D gene. V was pared by 1 base and J by 3 bases, with 9 bases between. From germline, CDR1 is SGHTA and CDR2 FQGNSA. This CDR3 comprises 15 residues.

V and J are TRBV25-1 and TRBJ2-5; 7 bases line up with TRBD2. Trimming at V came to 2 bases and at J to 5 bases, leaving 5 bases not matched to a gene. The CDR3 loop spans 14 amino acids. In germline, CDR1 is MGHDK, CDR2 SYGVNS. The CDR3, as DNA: TGTGCCAGCAGTGAAAAGCGGGGCTGGGAGACCCAGTACTTC. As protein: CASSEKRGWETQYF.

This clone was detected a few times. The CDR3 loop is CSVEDSVGSTEAFF. CDR3 nucleotides: TGCAGCGTTGAAGATTCGGTGGGGTCCACTGAAGCTTTCTTT. The chain is built from TRBV29-1 and TRBJ1-1; D gene ambiguous. The V end lost 0 bases, the J end lost 4 bases, and 12 bases lay between the germline ends. The CDR3 runs to 14 residues. Germline CDR1 is SQVTM and CDR2 is ANQGSEA.

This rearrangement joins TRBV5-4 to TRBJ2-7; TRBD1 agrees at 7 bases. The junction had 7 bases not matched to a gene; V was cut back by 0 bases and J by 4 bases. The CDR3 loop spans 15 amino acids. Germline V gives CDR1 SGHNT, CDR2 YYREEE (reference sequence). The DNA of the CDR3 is TGTGCCAGCAGCTTGGCAGGGACAGAGTCTTACGAGCAGTACTTC. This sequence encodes CASSLAGTESYEQYF.

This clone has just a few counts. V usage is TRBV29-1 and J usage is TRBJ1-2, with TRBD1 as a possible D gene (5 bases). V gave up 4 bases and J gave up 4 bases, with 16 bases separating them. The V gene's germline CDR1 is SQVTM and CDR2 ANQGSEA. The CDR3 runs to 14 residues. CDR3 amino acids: CSVGEVGGSYGYTF. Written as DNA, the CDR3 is TGCAGCGTTGGGGAGGTGGGGGGAAGCTATGGCTACACCTTC.

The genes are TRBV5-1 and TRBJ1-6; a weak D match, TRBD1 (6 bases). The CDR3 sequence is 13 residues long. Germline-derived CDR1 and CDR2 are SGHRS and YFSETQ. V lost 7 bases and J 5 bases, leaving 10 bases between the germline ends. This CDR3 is CASQQGDNSPLHF. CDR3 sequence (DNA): TGCGCCAGCCAACAGGGCGATAATTCACCCCTCCACTTT.

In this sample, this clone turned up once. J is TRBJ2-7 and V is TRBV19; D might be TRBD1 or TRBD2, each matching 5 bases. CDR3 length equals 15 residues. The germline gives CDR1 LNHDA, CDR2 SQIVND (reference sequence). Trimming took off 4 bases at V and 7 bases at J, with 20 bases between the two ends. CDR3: CASSTLTGTPGEQYF. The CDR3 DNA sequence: TGTGCCAGTAGTACCCTAACCGGGACCCCTGGAGAGCAGTACTTC.

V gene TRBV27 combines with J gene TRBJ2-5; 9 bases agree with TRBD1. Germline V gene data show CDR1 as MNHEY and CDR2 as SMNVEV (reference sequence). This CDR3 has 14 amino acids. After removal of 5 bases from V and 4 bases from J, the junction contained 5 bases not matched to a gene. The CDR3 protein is CASSLQGAGETQYF. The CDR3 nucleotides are TGTGCCAGCAGTCTACAGGGGGCGGGAGAGACCCAGTACTTC.

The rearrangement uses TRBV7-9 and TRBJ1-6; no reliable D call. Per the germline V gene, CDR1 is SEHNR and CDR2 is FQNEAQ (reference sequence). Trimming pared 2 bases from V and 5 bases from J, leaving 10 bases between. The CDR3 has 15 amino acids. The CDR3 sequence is CASSLPVRDNSPLHF. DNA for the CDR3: TGTGCCAGCAGCTTACCAGTACGAGATAATTCACCCCTCCACTTT.

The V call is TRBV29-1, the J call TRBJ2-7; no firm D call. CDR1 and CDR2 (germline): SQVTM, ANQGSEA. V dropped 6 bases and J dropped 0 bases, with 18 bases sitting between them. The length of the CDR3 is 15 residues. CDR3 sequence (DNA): TGCAGCGTCGAAAACACGGACGGTTACTCCTACGAGCAGTACTTC. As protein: CSVENTDGYSYEQYF.

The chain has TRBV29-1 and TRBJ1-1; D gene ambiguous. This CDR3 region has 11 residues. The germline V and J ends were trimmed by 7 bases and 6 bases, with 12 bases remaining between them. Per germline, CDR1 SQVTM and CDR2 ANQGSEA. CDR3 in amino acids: CSGGRSSEAFF. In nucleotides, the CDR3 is TGCAGCGGCGGACGGAGCTCTGAAGCTTTCTTT. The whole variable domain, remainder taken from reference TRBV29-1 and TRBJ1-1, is SAVISQKPSRDICQRGTSLTIQCQVDSQVTMMFWYRQQPGQSLTLIATANQGSEATYESGFVIDKFPISRPNLTFSTLTVSNMSPEDSSIYLCSGGRSSEAFFGQGTRLTVV.

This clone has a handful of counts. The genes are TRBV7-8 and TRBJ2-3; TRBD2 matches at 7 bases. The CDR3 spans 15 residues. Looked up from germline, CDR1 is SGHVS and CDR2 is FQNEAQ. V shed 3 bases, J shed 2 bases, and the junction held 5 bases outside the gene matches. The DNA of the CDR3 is TGTGCCAGCAGCTTTAGCGGGTCAACCACAGATACGCAGTATTTT. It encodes CASSFSGSTTDTQYF.

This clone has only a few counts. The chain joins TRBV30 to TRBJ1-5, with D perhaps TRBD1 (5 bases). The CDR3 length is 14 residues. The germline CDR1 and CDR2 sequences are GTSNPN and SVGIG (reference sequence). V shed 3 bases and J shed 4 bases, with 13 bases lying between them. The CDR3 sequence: CAWSAGSGNQPQHF. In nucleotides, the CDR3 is TGTGCCTGGAGCGCAGGGTCTGGAAATCAGCCCCAGCATTTT. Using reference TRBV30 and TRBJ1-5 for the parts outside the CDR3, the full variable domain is SQTIHQWPATLVQPVGSPLSLECTVEGTSNPNLYWYRQAAGRGLQLLFYSVGIGQISSEVPQNLSASRPQDRQFILSSKKLLLSDSGFYLCAWSAGSGNQPQHFGDGTRLSIL.

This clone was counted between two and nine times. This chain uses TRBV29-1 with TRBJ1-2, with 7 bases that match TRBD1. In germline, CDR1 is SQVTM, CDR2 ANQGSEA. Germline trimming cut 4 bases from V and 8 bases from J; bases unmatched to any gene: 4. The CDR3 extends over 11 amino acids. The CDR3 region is CSVGGGWGYTF. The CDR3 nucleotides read TGCAGCGTTGGAGGGGGCTGGGGCTACACCTTC. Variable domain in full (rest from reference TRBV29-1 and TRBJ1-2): SAVISQKPSRDICQRGTSLTIQCQVDSQVTMMFWYRQQPGQSLTLIATANQGSEATYESGFVIDKFPISRPNLTFSTLTVSNMSPEDSSIYLCSVGGGWGYTFGSGTRLTVV.

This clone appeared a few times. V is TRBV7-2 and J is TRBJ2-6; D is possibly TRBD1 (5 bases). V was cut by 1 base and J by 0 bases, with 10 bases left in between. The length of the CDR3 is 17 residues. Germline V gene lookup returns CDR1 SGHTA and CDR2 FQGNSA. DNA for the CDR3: TGTGCCAGCAGCTTAGGCTCAGGGAACTCTGGGGCCAACGTCCTGACTTTC. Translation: CASSLGSGNSGANVLTF.

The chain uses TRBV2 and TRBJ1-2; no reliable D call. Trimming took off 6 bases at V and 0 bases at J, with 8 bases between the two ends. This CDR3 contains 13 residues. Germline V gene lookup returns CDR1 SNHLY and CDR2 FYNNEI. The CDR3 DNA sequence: TGTGCCAGCAGGAAGCAGGCTAACTATGGCTACACCTTC. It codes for CASRKQANYGYTF.

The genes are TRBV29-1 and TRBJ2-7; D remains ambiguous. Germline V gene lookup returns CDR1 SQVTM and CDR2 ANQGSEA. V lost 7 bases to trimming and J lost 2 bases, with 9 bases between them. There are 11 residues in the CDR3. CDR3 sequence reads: CSGGGPYEQYF. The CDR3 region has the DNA TGCAGCGGTGGTGGACCCTACGAGCAGTACTTC.

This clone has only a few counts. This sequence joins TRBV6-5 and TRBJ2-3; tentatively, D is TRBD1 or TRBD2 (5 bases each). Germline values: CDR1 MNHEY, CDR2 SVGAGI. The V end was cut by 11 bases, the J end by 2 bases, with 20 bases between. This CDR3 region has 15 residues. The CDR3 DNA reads TGTGCCGCCTCAGCGAGGGGACCGTTCACAGATACGCAGTATTTT. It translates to CAASARGPFTDTQYF.

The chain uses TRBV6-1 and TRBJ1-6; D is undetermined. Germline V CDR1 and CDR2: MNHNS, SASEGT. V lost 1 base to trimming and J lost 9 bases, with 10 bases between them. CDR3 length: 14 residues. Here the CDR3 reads CASSEVREGSPLHF. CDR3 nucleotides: TGTGCCAGCAGTGAAGTGAGGGAGGGTTCACCCCTCCACTTT.

Here the CDR3 reads CSVEVIPGGYTF. The CDR3 nucleotides read TGCAGCGTTGAAGTGATCCCTGGTGGCTACACCTTC. This chain links TRBV29-1 with TRBJ1-2; the D is unclear. Trimming took off 1 base at V and 7 bases at J, with 10 bases between the two ends. Germline CDR1 SQVTM, CDR2 ANQGSEA. The CDR3 sequence is 12 residues long.